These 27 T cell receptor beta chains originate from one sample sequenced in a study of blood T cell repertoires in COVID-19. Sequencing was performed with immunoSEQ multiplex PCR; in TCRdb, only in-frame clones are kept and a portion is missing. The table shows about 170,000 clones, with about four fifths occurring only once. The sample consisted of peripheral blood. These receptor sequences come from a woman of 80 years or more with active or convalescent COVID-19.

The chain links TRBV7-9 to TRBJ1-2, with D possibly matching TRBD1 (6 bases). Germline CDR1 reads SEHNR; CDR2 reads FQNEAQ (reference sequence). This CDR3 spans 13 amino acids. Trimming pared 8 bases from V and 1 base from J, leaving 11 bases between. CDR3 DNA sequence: TGTGCCAGCCGTCCGGGACATAACTATGGCTACACCTTC. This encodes CASRPGHNYGYTF.

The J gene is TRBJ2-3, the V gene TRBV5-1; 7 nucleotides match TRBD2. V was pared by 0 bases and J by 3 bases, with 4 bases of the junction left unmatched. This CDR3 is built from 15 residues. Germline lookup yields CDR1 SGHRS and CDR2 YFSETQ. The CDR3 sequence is CASSLGREWTDTQYF. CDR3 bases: TGCGCCAGCAGCTTGGGGCGGGAGTGGACAGATACGCAGTATTTT.

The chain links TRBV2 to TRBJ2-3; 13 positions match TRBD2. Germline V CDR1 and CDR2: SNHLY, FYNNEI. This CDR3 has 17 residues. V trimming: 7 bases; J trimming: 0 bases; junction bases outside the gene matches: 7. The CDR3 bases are TGTGCCAGCAAAAGGACTAGCGGGAGAGGGAGCACAGATACGCAGTATTTT. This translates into CASKRTSGRGSTDTQYF.

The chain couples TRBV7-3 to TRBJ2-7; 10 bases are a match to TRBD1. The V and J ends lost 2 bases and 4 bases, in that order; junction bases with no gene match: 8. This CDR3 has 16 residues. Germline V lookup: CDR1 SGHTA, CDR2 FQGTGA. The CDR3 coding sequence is TGTGCCAGCAGCTTAGCGGGACAGGGGTTCGGGTACGAGCAGTACTTC. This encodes CASSLAGQGFGYEQYF. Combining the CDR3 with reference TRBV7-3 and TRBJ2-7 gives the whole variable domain GAGVSQTPSNKVTEKGKYVELRCDPISGHTALYWYRQSLGQGPEFLIYFQGTGAADDSGLPNDRFFAVRPEGSVSTLKIQRTERGDSAVYLCASSLAGQGFGYEQYFGPGTRLTVT.

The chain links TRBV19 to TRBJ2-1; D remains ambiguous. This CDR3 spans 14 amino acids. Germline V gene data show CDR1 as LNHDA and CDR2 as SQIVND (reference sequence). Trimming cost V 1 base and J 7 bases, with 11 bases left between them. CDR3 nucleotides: TGTGCCAGTAGTATAGGGCCAGAAAAGAATGAGCAGTTCTTC. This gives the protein CASSIGPEKNEQFF.

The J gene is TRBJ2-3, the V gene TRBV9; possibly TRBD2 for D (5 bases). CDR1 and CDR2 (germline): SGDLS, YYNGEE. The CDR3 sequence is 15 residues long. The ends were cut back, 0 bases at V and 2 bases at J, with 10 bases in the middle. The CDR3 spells CASSVAVRDTDTQYF. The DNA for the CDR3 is TGTGCCAGCAGCGTAGCTGTCCGGGACACAGATACGCAGTATTTT.

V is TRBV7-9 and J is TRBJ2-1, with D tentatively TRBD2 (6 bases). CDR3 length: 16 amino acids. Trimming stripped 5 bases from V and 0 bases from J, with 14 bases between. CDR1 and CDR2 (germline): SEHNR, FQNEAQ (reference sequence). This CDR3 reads CASSGMGGASYNEQFF. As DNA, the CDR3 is TGTGCCAGCAGCGGCATGGGGGGAGCCTCCTACAATGAGCAGTTCTTC.

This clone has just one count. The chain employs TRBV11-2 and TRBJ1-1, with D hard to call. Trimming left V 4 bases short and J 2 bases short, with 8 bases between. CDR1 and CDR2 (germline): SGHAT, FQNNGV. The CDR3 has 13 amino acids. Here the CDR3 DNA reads TGTGCCAGCAGCTACTCAAGAAACACTGAAGCTTTCTTT. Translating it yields CASSYSRNTEAFF.

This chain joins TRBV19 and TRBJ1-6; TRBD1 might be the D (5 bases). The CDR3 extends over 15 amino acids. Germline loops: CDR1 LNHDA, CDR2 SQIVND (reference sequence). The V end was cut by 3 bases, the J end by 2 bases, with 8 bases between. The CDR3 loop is CASSIGGAYNSPLHF. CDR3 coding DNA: TGTGCCAGTAGTATCGGGGGAGCCTATAATTCACCCCTCCACTTT.

The CDR3 nucleotides are TGTGCTAGTGGTCAGGCTGTTAGTTTTACTGAAGCTTTCTTT. This translates into CASGQAVSFTEAFF. The chain joins TRBV12-5 to TRBJ1-1; D remains unclear. The germline V gene has CDR1 LGHNT and CDR2 FRNRAP. CDR3 length: 14 residues. V was cut by 5 bases and J by 5 bases, with 15 bases left in between.

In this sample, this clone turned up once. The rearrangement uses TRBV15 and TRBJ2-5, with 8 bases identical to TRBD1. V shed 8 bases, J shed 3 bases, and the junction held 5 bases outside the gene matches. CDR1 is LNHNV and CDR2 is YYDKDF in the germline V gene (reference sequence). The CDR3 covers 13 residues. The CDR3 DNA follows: TGTGCCACCCGGGCAGGGGGCGAAGAGACCCAGTACTTC. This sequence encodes CATRAGGEETQYF.

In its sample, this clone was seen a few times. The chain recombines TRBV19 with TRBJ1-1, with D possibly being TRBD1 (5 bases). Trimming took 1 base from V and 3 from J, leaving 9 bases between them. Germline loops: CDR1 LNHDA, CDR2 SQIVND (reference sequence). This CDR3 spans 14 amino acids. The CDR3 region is CASSIVDSDTEAFF. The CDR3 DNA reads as TGTGCCAGTAGTATAGTAGACAGCGACACTGAAGCTTTCTTT. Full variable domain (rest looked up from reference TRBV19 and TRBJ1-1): DGGITQSPKYLFRKEGQNVTLSCEQNLNHDAMYWYRQDPGQGLRLIYYSQIVNDFQKGDIAEGYSVSREKKESFPLTVTSAQKNPTAFYLCASSIVDSDTEAFFGQGTRLTVV.

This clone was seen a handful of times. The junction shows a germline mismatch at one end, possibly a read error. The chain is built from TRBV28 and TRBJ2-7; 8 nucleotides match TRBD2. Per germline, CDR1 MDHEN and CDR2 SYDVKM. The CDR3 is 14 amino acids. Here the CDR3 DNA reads TGTGCCAGCACTTTAGCGGGAACCACCTACGAGCAGTACTTC. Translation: CASTLAGTTYEQYF.

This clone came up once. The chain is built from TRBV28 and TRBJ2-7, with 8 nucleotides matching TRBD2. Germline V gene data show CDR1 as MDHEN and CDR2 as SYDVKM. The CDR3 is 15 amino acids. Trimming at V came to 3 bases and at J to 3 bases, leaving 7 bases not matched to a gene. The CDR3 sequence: CASSLAGTRNYEQYF. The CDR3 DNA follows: TGTGCCAGCAGTTTGGCCGGGACTAGAAACTACGAGCAGTACTTC.

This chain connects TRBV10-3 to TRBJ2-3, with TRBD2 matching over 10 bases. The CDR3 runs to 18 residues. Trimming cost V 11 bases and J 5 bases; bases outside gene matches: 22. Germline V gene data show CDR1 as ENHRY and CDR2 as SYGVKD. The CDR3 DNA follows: TGTGCCTCCGAGACCGGCCTATCTAGCGGGAGTTTTGGAGATACGCAGTATTTT. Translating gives CASETGLSSGSFGDTQYF.

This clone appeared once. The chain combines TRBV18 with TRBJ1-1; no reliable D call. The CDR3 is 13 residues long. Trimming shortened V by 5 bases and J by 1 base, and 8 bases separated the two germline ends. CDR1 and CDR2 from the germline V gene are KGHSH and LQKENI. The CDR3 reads CASSTPGNTEAFF. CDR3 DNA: TGTGCCAGCTCAACCCCGGGGAACACTGAAGCTTTCTTT.

For the CDR3, the DNA is TGTGCCAGCAGCTTATTAGGACAGGGGGTCACCGGGGAGCTGTTTTTT. Its translation: CASSLLGQGVTGELFF. V usage is TRBV11-2 and J usage is TRBJ2-2, with TRBD1 identical over 10 bases. The trim removed 2 bases at V and 4 bases at J, leaving 4 bases unmatched. CDR3 length: 16 amino acids. From germline, CDR1 is SGHAT and CDR2 FQNNGV.

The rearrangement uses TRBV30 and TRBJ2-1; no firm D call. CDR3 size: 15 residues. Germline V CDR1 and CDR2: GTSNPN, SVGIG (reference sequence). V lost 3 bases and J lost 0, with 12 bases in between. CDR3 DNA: TGTGCCTGGAGCCGTAGCCTCAGCTCCTACAATGAGCAGTTCTTC. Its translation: CAWSRSLSSYNEQFF.

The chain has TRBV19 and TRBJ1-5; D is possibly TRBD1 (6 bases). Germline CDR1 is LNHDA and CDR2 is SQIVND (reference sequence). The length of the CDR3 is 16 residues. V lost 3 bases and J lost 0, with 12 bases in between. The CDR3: CASSMGAVYSNQPQHF. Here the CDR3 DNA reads TGTGCCAGTAGTATGGGGGCAGTTTATAGCAATCAGCCCCAGCATTTT.

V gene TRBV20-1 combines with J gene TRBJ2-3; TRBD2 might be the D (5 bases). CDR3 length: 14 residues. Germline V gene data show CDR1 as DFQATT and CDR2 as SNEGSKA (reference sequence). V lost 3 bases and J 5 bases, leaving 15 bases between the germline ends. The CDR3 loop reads CSASLGLAGDTQYF. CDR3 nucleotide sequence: TGCAGTGCTAGTCTGGGGTTGGCGGGAGATACGCAGTATTTT.

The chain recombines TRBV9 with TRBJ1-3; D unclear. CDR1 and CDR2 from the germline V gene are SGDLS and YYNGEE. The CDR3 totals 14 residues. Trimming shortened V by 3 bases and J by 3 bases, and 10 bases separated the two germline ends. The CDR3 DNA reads TGTGCCAGCAGCGAGACTTCTTTTGGAAACACCATATATTTT. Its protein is CASSETSFGNTIYF.

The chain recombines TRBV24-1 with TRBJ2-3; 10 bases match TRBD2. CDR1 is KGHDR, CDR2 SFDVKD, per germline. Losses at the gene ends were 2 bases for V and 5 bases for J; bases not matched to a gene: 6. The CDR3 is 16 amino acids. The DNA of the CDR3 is TGTGCCACCAGTGATTCGGCTAGCGGGAGATTAGATACGCAGTATTTT. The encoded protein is CATSDSASGRLDTQYF.

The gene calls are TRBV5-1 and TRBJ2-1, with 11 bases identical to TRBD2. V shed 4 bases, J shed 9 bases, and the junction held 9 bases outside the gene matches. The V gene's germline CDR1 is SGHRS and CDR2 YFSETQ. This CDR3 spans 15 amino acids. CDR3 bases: TGCGCCAGCAGCGCGATAGCGGGAGGGCAGGGTGAGCAGTTCTTC. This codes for CASSAIAGGQGEQFF.

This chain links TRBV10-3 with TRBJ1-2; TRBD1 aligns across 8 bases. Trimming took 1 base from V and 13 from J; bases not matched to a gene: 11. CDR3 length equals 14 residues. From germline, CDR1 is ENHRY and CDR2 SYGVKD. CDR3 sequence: CAISEFPQGGYCTF. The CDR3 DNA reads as TGTGCCATCAGTGAGTTCCCACAGGGGGGATACTGCACCTTC.

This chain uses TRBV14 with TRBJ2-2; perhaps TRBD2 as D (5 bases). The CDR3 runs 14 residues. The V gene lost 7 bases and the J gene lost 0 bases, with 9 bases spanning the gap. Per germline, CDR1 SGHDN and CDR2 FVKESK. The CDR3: CASMRGTNTGELFF. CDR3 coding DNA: TGTGCCAGCATGAGAGGGACGAACACCGGGGAGCTGTTTTTT. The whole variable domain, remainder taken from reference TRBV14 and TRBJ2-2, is EAGVTQFPSHSVIEKGQTVTLRCDPISGHDNLYWYRRVMGKEIKFLLHFVKESKQDESGMPNNRFLAERTGGTYSTLKVQPAELEDSGVYFCASMRGTNTGELFFGEGSRLTVL.

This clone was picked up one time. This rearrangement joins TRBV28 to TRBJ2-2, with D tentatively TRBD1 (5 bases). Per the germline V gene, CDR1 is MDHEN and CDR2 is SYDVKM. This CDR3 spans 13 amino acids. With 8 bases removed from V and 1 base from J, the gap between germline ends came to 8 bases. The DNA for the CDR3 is TGTGCCAGCCACGACAGGAACACCGGGGAGCTGTTTTTT. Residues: CASHDRNTGELFF.

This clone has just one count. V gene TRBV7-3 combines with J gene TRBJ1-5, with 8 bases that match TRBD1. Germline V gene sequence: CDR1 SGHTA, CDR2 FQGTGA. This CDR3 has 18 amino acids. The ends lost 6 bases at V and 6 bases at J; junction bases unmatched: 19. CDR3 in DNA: TGTGCCAGCAGTTACAGGGGGGCTAAACTCGCGGAATTTCAGCCCCAGCATTTT. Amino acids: CASSYRGAKLAEFQPQHF.